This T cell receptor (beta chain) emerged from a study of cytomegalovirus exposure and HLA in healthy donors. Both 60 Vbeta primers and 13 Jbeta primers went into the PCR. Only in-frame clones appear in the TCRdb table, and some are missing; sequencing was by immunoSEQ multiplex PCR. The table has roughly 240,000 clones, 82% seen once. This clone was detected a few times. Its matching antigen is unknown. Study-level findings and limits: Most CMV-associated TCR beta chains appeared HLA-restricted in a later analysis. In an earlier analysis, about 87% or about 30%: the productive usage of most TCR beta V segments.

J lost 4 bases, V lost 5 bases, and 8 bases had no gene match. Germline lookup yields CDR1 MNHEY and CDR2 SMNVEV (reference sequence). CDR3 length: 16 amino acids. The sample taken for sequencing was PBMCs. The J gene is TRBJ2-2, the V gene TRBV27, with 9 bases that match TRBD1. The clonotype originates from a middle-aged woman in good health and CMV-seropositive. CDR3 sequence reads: CASSLWGTGLTGELFF. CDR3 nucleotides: TGTGCCAGCAGTCTATGGGGGACAGGGCTCACCGGGGAGCTGTTTTTT.